This TCR beta chain was identified during a study of beta chain features in type 1 diabetes. Study-level information: The patients were much like the healthy donors in age, gender and cell yields. Regarding the study as a whole: In cDNA sequencing, cells with high TCR expression could be over-represented. A greater similarity of naive, central memory and Treg TCRB repertoires was seen among patients than among healthy donors. Patients with Type 1 diabetes showed moderately but significantly shorter TCRB CDR3s in all four CD4+ subsets.

Each of the sorted populations had a purity greater than 98%. As concerns this clone: What it binds is not known.

Every bit of the isolated RNA underwent reverse transcription, so sequencing read expressed TCRB transcripts. TCRdb's table, derived via immunoSEQ multiplex PCR, lists solely in-frame clones and lacks some. The sample records roughly 730,000 clones, 13% being singletons. This clonotype originated in a man younger than 30 with type 1 diabetes. The sequenced sample was naive CD4+ T cells from blood.

The CDR3 loop is CATSRDFGPLTGNTIYF. CDR3 DNA: TGTGCCACCAGCAGAGATTTTGGGCCATTGACTGGAAACACCATATATTTT. V usage is TRBV15 and J usage is TRBJ1-3; D unclear. The germline V gene encodes CDR1 LNHNV and CDR2 YYDKDF (reference sequence). V gave up 0 bases and J gave up 2 bases, with 14 bases separating them. The CDR3 consists of 17 residues.